The present T cell receptor beta chain was sequenced within a study of low-dose radiotherapy and immunotherapy resistance in tumors. Study summary: For Cohort 1, fractions of 0.5 Gy were given every 2 weeks, reaching 6.5 Gy overall.

This clonotype was detected ten times or more. Trimming pared 3 bases from V and 5 bases from J, leaving 14 bases between. The CDR3 loop spans 15 amino acids. Germline CDR1 reads DFQATT; CDR2 reads SNEGSKA (reference sequence). Specified time point: before trial treatment. The treatment that donors received included nivolumab, ipilimumab, aspirin, low-dose cyclophosphamide and low-dose radiotherapy. Eligible patients bore advanced solid tumors devoid of tumor-infiltrating lymphocytes. Covering alpha and beta chains, TRAV- and TRBV-specific primers were used for the first-strand cDNA. The TCRs were subjected to amplification over approximately 19 PCR cycles employing a constant-region primer in conjunction with a V-primer adapter. From the reads, TCRdb called clonotypes with MiXCR, one entry per CDR3 protein. This table has tens of thousands of distinct CDR3 sequences, about a third appearing once.

Sequencing was performed on PBMCs, taken before treatment. The TCR comes from a female donor with ovarian cancer. The chain uses TRBV20-1 and TRBJ1-6; a weak D match, TRBD1 (6 bases). The CDR3 nucleotides are TGCAGTGCTAGCCTGACAGGTGGCGATAATTCACCCCTCCACTTT. Encoded protein: CSASLTGGDNSPLHF.